The 15 T cell receptor beta chains below all came from one sample that was sequenced in a study of blood T cell repertoires in COVID-19. Clones were sequenced by immunoSEQ multiplex PCR, and TCRdb holds only the in-frame ones, with some missing. The table records about 220,000 clones, over 75% of them present only once. Sequenced material: peripheral blood. Every receptor here comes from a woman in her 70s with COVID-19, enrolled during active disease.

J is TRBJ1-3 and V is TRBV19; 8 bases agree with TRBD1. The CDR3 loop spans 16 amino acids. Losses at the gene ends were 5 bases for V and 0 bases for J; bases not matched to a gene: 6. The germline gives CDR1 LNHDA, CDR2 SQIVND (reference sequence). This chain's CDR3 is CASSVPGQGSGNTIYF. In DNA, the CDR3 is TGTGCCAGTAGTGTCCCAGGACAGGGCTCTGGAAACACCATATATTTT.

The rearrangement joins TRBV6-5 to TRBJ1-2, with D possibly being TRBD1 (5 bases). CDR3 length: 14 residues. The V end lost 6 bases, the J end lost 2 bases, and 13 bases lay between the germline ends. Germline lookup yields CDR1 MNHEY and CDR2 SVGAGI. CDR3 in DNA: TGTGCCAGCAGCGGATACAGGTCGAACTATGGCTACACCTTC. It translates to CASSGYRSNYGYTF.

The chain's CDR3 is CASSTSVGNQPQHF. The CDR3 DNA is TGTGCCAGCTCCACCAGCGTCGGCAATCAGCCCCAGCATTTT. The chain has TRBV19 and TRBJ1-5; D unclear. The V gene lost 9 bases and the J gene lost 2 bases, with 14 bases spanning the gap. This CDR3 is built from 14 residues. Per the germline V gene, CDR1 is LNHDA and CDR2 is SQIVND (reference sequence).

The genes are TRBV5-1 and TRBJ2-3; D perhaps matches TRBD2 (7 bases). Germline V gives CDR1 SGHRS, CDR2 YFSETQ. The CDR3 covers 15 residues. The V gene lost 0 bases and the J gene lost 4 bases, with 12 bases spanning the gap. The CDR3 loop reads CASSLEGGRSDTQYF. CDR3 nucleotide sequence: TGCGCCAGCAGCTTGGAGGGGGGGCGATCAGATACGCAGTATTTT.

This chain uses TRBV19 with TRBJ2-6; D gene uncertain. The CDR3 covers 15 residues. V was trimmed by 0 bases and J by 13 bases, leaving 16 bases between them. Germline loops: CDR1 LNHDA, CDR2 SQIVND (reference sequence). The CDR3 nucleotides read TGTGCCAGTAGTATAGATCGCGGTAACACCGGAGTCCTGACTTTC. Its translation: CASSIDRGNTGVLTF.

This sequence joins TRBV7-8 and TRBJ2-7, with D possibly being TRBD2 (7 bases). This CDR3 is 14 amino acids long. Looked up from germline, CDR1 is SGHVS and CDR2 is FQNEAQ. Trimming cost V 2 bases and J 2 bases, with 10 bases left between them. The CDR3 region has the DNA TGTGCCAGCAGCTTAAAGGGGGGGCCCTACGAGCAGTACTTC. Translation gives CASSLKGGPYEQYF. Full variable domain (missing parts from reference TRBV7-8 and TRBJ2-7): GAGVSQSPRYKVAKRGQDVALRCDPISGHVSLFWYQQALGQGPEFLTYFQNEAQLDKSGLPSDRFFAERPEGSVSTLKIQRTQQEDSAVYLCASSLKGGPYEQYFGPGTRLTVT.

The chain is built from TRBV5-1 and TRBJ2-5; 13 nucleotides align to TRBD2. The length of the CDR3 is 14 residues. Germline trimming cut 4 bases from V and 5 bases from J; bases unmatched to any gene: 2. CDR1 and CDR2 (germline): SGHRS, YFSETQ. The CDR3 loop is CASSPTSGGETQYF. CDR3 nucleotide sequence: TGCGCCAGCAGCCCGACTAGCGGGGGGGAGACCCAGTACTTC.

This clone was seen once. This sequence joins TRBV5-4 and TRBJ2-7; 13 bases align to TRBD2. The CDR3 is 18 amino acids. Losses at the gene ends were 4 bases for V and 0 bases for J; bases not matched to a gene: 10. Germline V gene sequence: CDR1 SGHNT, CDR2 YYREEE (reference sequence). CDR3 nucleotide sequence: TGTGCCAGCAGCCCCGGACTAGCGGGAGCGCGGAGCTCCTACGAGCAGTACTTC. Its protein product is CASSPGLAGARSSYEQYF.

This clone was picked up one time. J is TRBJ2-7 and V is TRBV30, with D maybe TRBD1 (6 bases). CDR1 and CDR2 from the germline V gene are GTSNPN and SVGIG (reference sequence). Trimming removed 0 bases from V and 1 base from J, with 10 bases in between. The CDR3 extends over 14 amino acids. The CDR3 DNA follows: TGTGCCTGGAGTGTAGACAGGTTGTCCTACGAGCAGTACTTC. The encoded protein is CAWSVDRLSYEQYF.

The V and J genes are TRBV21-1 and TRBJ1-6; TRBD1, the table's D call, was not compared with the DNA. TRBV21-1 constitutes a pseudogene. The CDR3 covers 14 residues. Here the CDR3 DNA reads TGTGCCAGCAGCAGTAGACAACCACCCTCACCCCTCCACTTT. It yields the protein CASSSRQPPSPLHF.

The chain combines TRBV14 with TRBJ1-2, with unresolved D. Between the trimmed V and J ends, which lost 0 bases and 4 bases, there was a span of 18 bases. CDR3 length: 17 amino acids. CDR1 is SGHDN, CDR2 FVKESK, per germline. The CDR3 DNA sequence: TGTGCCAGCAGCCAAGATTTAGGAGCTCTGCCCAGCTATGGCTACACCTTC. This gives the protein CASSQDLGALPSYGYTF.

The chain combines TRBV28 with TRBJ1-1, with TRBD1 matching over 7 bases. Germline CDR1 and CDR2: MDHEN and SYDVKM. The J segment lost 3 bases and the V segment lost 3 bases, leaving 19 bases of the junction unmatched. The CDR3 is 19 residues long. CDR3 in amino acids: CASSFYSPSDRSKDTEAFF. For the CDR3, the DNA is TGTGCCAGCAGTTTTTACTCCCCATCGGACAGGTCCAAGGACACTGAAGCTTTCTTT.

This clone was detected only once. This chain joins TRBV19 and TRBJ1-1; D possibly corresponds to TRBD1 (5 bases). The CDR3 length is 14 residues. Looked up from germline, CDR1 is LNHDA and CDR2 is SQIVND (reference sequence). Trimming took 3 bases from V and 3 from J, leaving 11 bases between them. CDR3 sequence: CASSIRRADTEAFF. CDR3 sequence (DNA): TGTGCCAGTAGTATTCGCAGGGCAGACACTGAAGCTTTCTTT.

J is TRBJ1-5 and V is TRBV6-4; D might be TRBD1 (5 bases). V dropped 5 bases and J dropped 3 bases, with 8 bases sitting between them. The CDR3 length is 13 residues. Per germline, CDR1 MRHNA and CDR2 SNTAGT. As DNA, the CDR3 is TGTGCCAGCAGTACAGGTCCCAATCAGCCCCAGCATTTT. It codes for CASSTGPNQPQHF.

V is TRBV3-1 (or the pseudogene TRBV3-2) and J is TRBJ1-6, with TRBD1 matching 7 bases. Germline trimming cut 6 bases from V and 7 bases from J; bases unmatched to any gene: 12. From germline, CDR1 is LGHDT and CDR2 YNNKEL (reference sequence). The CDR3 consists of 16 residues. The CDR3 DNA is TGTGCCAGCAGTCAAACCGGACAGGCTTGGAATTCACCCCTCCACTTT. Protein sequence: CASSQTGQAWNSPLHF.